A single sample is the source of the 14 T cell receptor beta chains below, sequenced in a study of spatial heterogeneity in lung cancer. Time point in this sample: blood at routine non-recurrence follow-up after resection. Without sorting, whole RNA was sequenced from tumor, nontumor lung or frozen PBMC. In TCRdb, the 5' RACE reads were re-called with MiXCR into one record per CDR3 protein. The repertoire holds under 150,000 distinct CDR3 sequences, 12% seen once, with over 15% in the top ten. The sequencing here drew on PBMCs, taken at follow-up. These receptors all come from a male donor with early-stage non-small cell lung cancer.

The chain has TRBV20-1 and TRBJ2-3; TRBD2 agrees at 12 bases. Trimming removed 4 bases from V and 2 bases from J; junction bases left unmatched: 4. Germline assignment: CDR1 DFQATT and CDR2 SNEGSKA (reference sequence). The length of the CDR3 is 15 residues. CDR3 loop: CSATGLAGITDTQYF. The CDR3, as DNA: TGCAGTGCTACTGGACTAGCGGGGATCACAGATACGCAGTATTTT.

This clonotype was observed many times. The J gene is TRBJ2-3, the V gene TRBV7-6, with D possibly called TRBD1 or TRBD2 (5 bases each). V lost 2 bases, J lost 4 bases, and 10 bases lay in between. Germline values: CDR1 SGHVS, CDR2 FNYEAQ. This CDR3 contains 14 residues. CDR3 in amino acids: CASSLMGVSDTQYF. CDR3 coding DNA: TGTGCCAGCAGCTTAATGGGGGTCTCAGATACGCAGTATTTT.

CDR3 sequence reads: CASSLDPKNIQYF. DNA of the CDR3: TGTGCCAGCAGCTTAGACCCCAAAAACATTCAGTACTTC. The V gene is TRBV7-3, the J gene TRBJ2-4; D gene unclear. The CDR3 length is 13 residues. CDR1 and CDR2 from the germline V gene are SGHTA and FQGTGA. Trimming removed 2 bases from V and 2 bases from J, with 4 bases in between.

This clonotype was recorded at least ten times. The chain employs TRBV5-1 and TRBJ1-2; D unclear. The CDR3 length is 13 residues. Germline assignment: CDR1 SGHRS and CDR2 YFSETQ. Trimming removed 3 bases from V and 1 base from J, with 7 bases in between. The CDR3 region is CASSSTLNYGYTF. CDR3 sequence (DNA): TGCGCCAGCAGCTCCACACTTAACTATGGCTACACCTTC.

This clonotype was detected a few times. The V call is TRBV28, the J call TRBJ2-5; D is possibly TRBD2 (6 bases). Trimming shortened V by 4 bases and J by 4 bases, and 13 bases separated the two germline ends. The CDR3 has 14 amino acids. The germline V gene has CDR1 MDHEN and CDR2 SYDVKM. CDR3 DNA sequence: TGTGCCAGCAGTTACCCCGGGGGTCGAGAGACCCAGTACTTC. It yields the protein CASSYPGGRETQYF.

Only a few counts were recorded for this clonotype. V and J are TRBV28 and TRBJ1-1; 11 bases fit TRBD1. The V segment lost 6 bases and the J segment 6 bases; nucleotides outside the gene matches: 9. Germline assignment: CDR1 MDHEN and CDR2 SYDVKM. CDR3 length equals 15 residues. The CDR3 region is CASRLGPGQGAEAFF. CDR3 in DNA: TGTGCCAGCAGACTCGGACCGGGACAGGGGGCTGAAGCTTTCTTT.

This chain uses TRBV20-1 with TRBJ1-1, with D tentatively TRBD1 (6 bases). Germline-derived CDR1 and CDR2 are DFQATT and SNEGSKA (reference sequence). The CDR3 is 13 amino acids. V was trimmed by 8 bases and J by 4 bases, leaving 17 bases between them. CDR3 DNA sequence: TGCAGTCCTACCCCGGACAGCCGCACTGAAGCTTTCTTT. Protein product: CSPTPDSRTEAFF.

This clonotype has more than one count but fewer than ten. V is TRBV7-2 and J is TRBJ1-6; D remains ambiguous. The V gene lost 10 bases and the J gene lost 8 bases, with 12 bases spanning the gap. Germline V gene data show CDR1 as SGHTA and CDR2 as FQGNSA. The CDR3 is 12 amino acids. CDR3 coding DNA: TGTGCCATCAGTTTTCGGGATTCACCCCTCCACTTT. It translates to CAISFRDSPLHF.

The genes are TRBV5-4 and TRBJ2-7; 12 positions agree with TRBD1. With V trimmed by 6 bases and J by 2 bases, 6 bases remained unmatched. The germline CDR1 and CDR2 sequences are SGHNT and YYREEE (reference sequence). This CDR3 region has 15 residues. The CDR3 reads CASTRRDRGPYEQYF. The CDR3 DNA reads as TGTGCCAGCACTCGCCGGGACAGGGGGCCCTACGAGCAGTACTTC.

The chain has TRBV19 and TRBJ1-3, with a tentative D call TRBD1 (6 bases). Looked up from germline, CDR1 is LNHDA and CDR2 is SQIVND (reference sequence). The germline V and J ends were trimmed by 3 bases and 0 bases, with 12 bases remaining between them. This CDR3 comprises 16 residues. The CDR3 protein is CASSIGQISSGNTIYF. In DNA form, the CDR3 reads TGTGCCAGTAGTATTGGACAGATCAGCTCTGGAAACACCATATATTTT.

The CDR3 protein is CASSLRTGGQNSPLHF. The CDR3 DNA reads TGTGCCAGCAGCTTAAGGACAGGGGGCCAGAATTCACCCCTCCACTTT. This chain uses TRBV13 with TRBJ1-6; 11 bases agree with TRBD1. The CDR3 has 16 residues. Germline lookup yields CDR1 PRHDT and CDR2 FYEKMQ (reference sequence). Trimming cost V 2 bases and J 7 bases; bases outside gene matches: 4.

This clonotype was seen ten or more times. This sequence joins TRBV28 and TRBJ2-7; a weak D match, TRBD2 (7 bases). Germline loops: CDR1 MDHEN, CDR2 SYDVKM. CDR3 length equals 15 residues. Trimming cost V 3 bases and J 3 bases, with 15 bases left between them. CDR3 DNA: TGTGCCAGCAGTTTGAGCGGGACATATGTCTACGAGCAGTACTTC. Its translation: CASSLSGTYVYEQYF.

The chain carries TRBV5-1 and TRBJ2-7; D perhaps matches TRBD2 (5 bases). Germline lookup yields CDR1 SGHRS and CDR2 YFSETQ. The V end was cut by 2 bases, the J end by 5 bases, with 8 bases between. The CDR3 has 12 amino acids. CDR3 nucleotide sequence: TGCGCCAGCAGCTTCGAGAGGGACGAGCAGTACTTC. Translation: CASSFERDEQYF.

The chain uses TRBV20-1 and TRBJ1-4; 7 bases fit TRBD1. Germline V CDR1 and CDR2: DFQATT, SNEGSKA (reference sequence). The CDR3 consists of 13 residues. V gave up 6 bases and J gave up 3 bases; unmatched junction bases: 4. CDR3 DNA: TGCAGTGCGATGGGACAGTCTAATGAAAAACTGTTTTTT. Translation gives CSAMGQSNEKLFF.